These T cell receptor beta chains were read from a single sample in a study of read filtering for tumor transcriptome and immune sequencing. TCRdb recomputed calls from the reads with MiXCR, one row per CDR3 protein. The table records about 22,000 distinct CDR3 sequences, approximately 13% of them present only once. The sequenced sample was a population of CD138-negative cells sorted from bone marrow. The receptors derive from a donor aged 40 or over with multiple myeloma. CDR3s include the opening cysteine and the closing phenylalanine or tryptophan. The D gene is left open where the match is weak. Part of the rows lack a size; the others show once, few, many or a class for expanded clones.

V: TRBV20-1
size: -
D: -
J: TRBJ2-1
DNA: TGCAGTCCCCGAAGTAGCGAACGGACCTACAATGAGCAGTTCTTC
CDR3: CSPRSSERTYNEQFF

V: TRBV7-9
size: many
D: -
J: TRBJ2-5
DNA: TGTGCCAGCAGCTTAACCCCGATGACTAAAGGGGGCCAAGAGACCCAGTACTTC
CDR3: CASSLTPMTKGGQETQYF

V: TRBV28
size: many
D: TRBD2
J: TRBJ2-1
DNA: TGTGCCAGCAGATCCTTAGCGGGAGGGCGCGGTGAGCAGTTCTTC
CDR3: CASRSLAGGRGEQFF

V: TRBV20-1
size: many
D: -
J: TRBJ2-7
DNA: TGCAGTGCTCCTATCCGGCAAAACCCCTACGAGCAGTACTTC
CDR3: CSAPIRQNPYEQYF

V: TRBV21-1
size: many
D: -
J: TRBJ2-2
DNA: TGTGCCAGCAGCAAAGAAGCGGGAGTGGGTAAAGCTTGGAACACCGGGGAGCTGTTTTTT
CDR3: CASSKEAGVGKAWNTGELFF

V: TRBV4-2
size: few
D: -
J: TRBJ1-5
DNA: TGTGCCAGCAGCCAAGGAGCTGGGAAAGGGCCGCCCCAGCATTTT
CDR3: CASSQGAGKGPPQHF

V: TRBV6-2/TRBV6-3
size: many
D: -
J: TRBJ2-7
DNA: TGTGCCAGCCGAATTATGCAAGCAGGGAACCCTCACGAGCAGTACTTC
CDR3: CASRIMQAGNPHEQYF

V: TRBV3-1
size: many
D: TRBD1
J: TRBJ2-4
DNA: TGTGCCAGCAGCTCGAACATCCGGACAGGGGGCGTTTTAGCCAAAAACATTCAGTACTTC
CDR3: CASSSNIRTGGVLAKNIQYF

V: TRBV7-9
size: -
D: -
J: TRBJ2-5
DNA: TGTGCCAGCAGCTTAGCGGTCGGAATGTCAGAGACCCAGTACTTC
CDR3: CASSLAVGMSETQYF

V: TRBV4-2
size: many
D: TRBD2
J: TRBJ2-1
DNA: TGTGCCAGCAGCCAGGCATTTACTAGCGGGAGGAATGAGCAGTTCTTC
CDR3: CASSQAFTSGRNEQFF

V: TRBV5-1
size: many
D: TRBD2
J: TRBJ2-1
DNA: TGCGCCAGCAGCCCCGGGACTAGCGACTACAATGAGCAGTTCTTC
CDR3: CASSPGTSDYNEQFF

V: TRBV11-1
size: many
D: TRBD1
J: TRBJ2-3
DNA: TGTGCCAGCAGCTCGTCCCGGGACAGGGGTCTGGATACGCAGTATTTT
CDR3: CASSSSRDRGLDTQYF

V: TRBV25-1
size: many
D: TRBD1
J: TRBJ2-2
DNA: TGTGCCAGCAGTGATCCCGGGACAGGGAGTCACACCGGGGAGCTGTTTTTT
CDR3: CASSDPGTGSHTGELFF

V: TRBV20-1
size: many
D: TRBD2
J: TRBJ2-2
DNA: TGCAGTGCTATAGAAGCGGGAAACACCGGGGAGCTGTTTTTT
CDR3: CSAIEAGNTGELFF

V: TRBV7-9
size: many
D: -
J: TRBJ2-1
DNA: TGTGCCAGCACCGGGGCTAGCCCTCCAGTCGGTGAGCAGTTCTTC
CDR3: CASTGASPPVGEQFF

V: TRBV6-4
size: -
D: TRBD2
J: TRBJ2-1
DNA: TGTGCCAGCAGTGACTCGCTGCGGGAGATCATTGGTGAGCAGTTCTTC
CDR3: CASSDSLREIIGEQFF

V: TRBV20-1
size: -
D: TRBD1
J: TRBJ2-5
DNA: TGCAGTGCTACAAGGGACAGCCAAGAGACCCAGTACTTC
CDR3: CSATRDSQETQYF

V: TRBV12-3/TRBV12-4
size: many
D: TRBD2
J: TRBJ2-1
DNA: TGTGCCAGCAGACCGCGGGGGGCGGCAGGCAGCGATGAGCAGTTCTTC
CDR3: CASRPRGAAGSDEQFF

V: TRBV27
size: many
D: TRBD1
J: TRBJ2-2
DNA: TGTGCCAGCAGTTTTTCAGGAACAGGGGGTCCCGGGGAGCTGTTTTTT
CDR3: CASSFSGTGGPGELFF

V: TRBV29-1
size: many
D: TRBD2
J: TRBJ2-1
DNA: TGCAGCGCAGATCCCGGGACTAGCGGGACCGGCGAGCAGTTCTTC
CDR3: CSADPGTSGTGEQFF

V: TRBV20-1
size: many
D: -
J: TRBJ1-5
DNA: TGCAGTGCTAGAAGGCCAGGGGATCAGCCCCAGCATTTT
CDR3: CSARRPGDQPQHF

V: TRBV20-1
size: many
D: TRBD2
J: TRBJ2-2
DNA: TGCAGTGCCCCCCCTAGCGGGAGGTTGTCCGGGGAGCTGTTTTTT
CDR3: CSAPPSGRLSGELFF

V: TRBV6-1
size: many
D: -
J: TRBJ2-5
DNA: TGTGCCAGCAGTGAAGTGTGGTCAGGTCAAGAGACCCAGTACTTC
CDR3: CASSEVWSGQETQYF

V: TRBV29-1
size: -
D: TRBD1
J: TRBJ2-5
DNA: TGCAGCGTTGAAACAGGGGCGACTTTTAGGGAGACCCAGTACTTC
CDR3: CSVETGATFRETQYF

V: TRBV5-1
size: many
D: -
J: TRBJ2-1
DNA: TGCGCCAGCAGCTTGGCCCGATGGCAGGGGATCGACAATGAGCAGTTCTTC
CDR3: CASSLARWQGIDNEQFF

V: TRBV20-1
size: few
D: -
J: TRBJ2-5
DNA: TGCAGTGCTAGAAACGAGCACCTCCAAGAGACCCAGTACTTC
CDR3: CSARNEHLQETQYF

V: TRBV29-1
size: -
D: TRBD1
J: TRBJ1-1
DNA: TGCAGCGTTGAAGATTCGGGACAGGGCGGCACTGAAGCCTTCTTT
CDR3: CSVEDSGQGGTEAFF

V: TRBV27
size: -
D: -
J: TRBJ2-2
DNA: TGTGCCAGCAGTTTGGAAGGCGGGGAGCTGTTTTTT
CDR3: CASSLEGGELFF

V: TRBV20-1
size: -
D: TRBD1
J: TRBJ1-5
DNA: TGCAGTGCTAGAGATCTCGCGGACAGGGATGGAGAGCCCCAGCATTTT
CDR3: CSARDLADRDGEPQHF

V: TRBV4-1
size: many
D: -
J: TRBJ1-2
DNA: TGCGCCAGCAGCCAAGAGGATGTCCGACTAGTAAAGGCCTATGGCTACACCTTC
CDR3: CASSQEDVRLVKAYGYTF

V: TRBV20-1
size: many
D: -
J: TRBJ2-1
DNA: TGCAGTGCTAGAGTACGACGGGGCCTGCGCAATGAGCAGTTCTTC
CDR3: CSARVRRGLRNEQFF

V: TRBV19
size: many
D: TRBD2
J: TRBJ2-1
DNA: TGTGCCACTCAAATTAGCGGGAGGGCAGGAGAGCAGTTCTTC
CDR3: CATQISGRAGEQFF

V: TRBV20-1
size: many
D: -
J: TRBJ1-3
DNA: TGCAGTGGGGCTCCCGCCCCGCAGGGAAACACCATATATTTT
CDR3: CSGAPAPQGNTIYF

V: TRBV10-2
size: once
D: -
J: TRBJ2-2
DNA: TGCGCCAGCAGTACCTCCACCGGGGAGCTGTTTTTT
CDR3: CASSTSTGELFF

V: TRBV29-1
size: many
D: -
J: TRBJ1-4
DNA: TGCAGCGTTGAAGACCCGATGAATGAAAAACTGTTTTTT
CDR3: CSVEDPMNEKLFF

V: TRBV2
size: many
D: -
J: TRBJ2-3
DNA: TGTGCCAGCACGGTGGATGGCAGCACAGATACGCAGTATTTT
CDR3: CASTVDGSTDTQYF

V: TRBV5-1
size: many
D: TRBD2
J: TRBJ2-1
DNA: TGCGCCAGCAGCTTGGATAGGACTAGCGGAAACAATGAGCAGTTCTTC
CDR3: CASSLDRTSGNNEQFF

V: TRBV7-9
size: -
D: -
J: TRBJ2-5
DNA: TGTGCCAGCAGCTTAGAGTACAGGGTTCTGGAAGAGACCCAGTACTTC
CDR3: CASSLEYRVLEETQYF

V: TRBV2
size: many
D: -
J: TRBJ2-5
DNA: TGTGCCAGCAGCGAGACAATGATGAGAGAGACCCAGTACTTC
CDR3: CASSETMMRETQYF

V: TRBV6-5
size: many
D: TRBD1
J: TRBJ2-1
DNA: TGTGCCAGCAGGGCGGGACAGGGGTTTCAAGATGAGCAGTTCTTC
CDR3: CASRAGQGFQDEQFF

V: TRBV7-9
size: many
D: TRBD1
J: TRBJ1-1
DNA: TGTGCCAGCAGCTCTCTAACAGGGGGGAACACTGAAGCTTTCTTT
CDR3: CASSSLTGGNTEAFF

V: TRBV4-1
size: few
D: TRBD2
J: TRBJ2-2
DNA: TGCGCCAGCAGCCAACCGGGACTAGCTCTCCTTAACACCGGGGAGCTGTTTTTT
CDR3: CASSQPGLALLNTGELFF

V: TRBV12-3/TRBV12-4
size: many
D: -
J: TRBJ2-1
DNA: TGTGCCAGCAGTTTCGGGGACGTCAATGAGCAGTTCTTC
CDR3: CASSFGDVNEQFF

V: TRBV6-1
size: many
D: -
J: TRBJ1-5
DNA: TGTGCCAGCAGTGAAATCGCCCTCGGGACAATTGATAGCAATCAGCCCCAGCATTTT
CDR3: CASSEIALGTIDSNQPQHF

V: TRBV10-1
size: few
D: -
J: TRBJ1-5
DNA: TGCGCCAGCAGTTGGAGGGGGGGTTTGAGCAATCAGCCCCAGCATTTT
CDR3: CASSWRGGLSNQPQHF

V: TRBV29-1
size: many
D: TRBD2
J: TRBJ2-2
DNA: TGCAGCGTTGGGCGGGAGGACACCGGGGAGCTGTTTTTT
CDR3: CSVGREDTGELFF

V: TRBV4-2
size: many
D: TRBD2
J: TRBJ2-2
DNA: TGTGCCAGCAGCCAAGGCCGGGGAGGGACCGGGGAGCTGTTTTTT
CDR3: CASSQGRGGTGELFF

V: TRBV5-1
size: few
D: TRBD1
J: TRBJ1-1
DNA: TGCGCCAGCAGCTACGGACAGGGGGCTGACACTGAAGCTTTCTTT
CDR3: CASSYGQGADTEAFF

V: TRBV28
size: many
D: TRBD1
J: TRBJ1-1
DNA: TGTGCCAGCAGGTCCACAGGGGTAAGCCTGAGGGCTGAAGCTTTCTTT
CDR3: CASRSTGVSLRAEAFF

V: TRBV6-2/TRBV6-3
size: -
D: -
J: TRBJ1-3
DNA: TGTGCCAGCATCGCCGGGGGCCGCTCTGGAAACACCATATATTTT
CDR3: CASIAGGRSGNTIYF

V: TRBV20-1
size: few
D: -
J: TRBJ2-7
DNA: TGCAGTGCTGGGGATCCACGGGATAGCTCCTACGAGCGGTACTTC
CDR3: CSAGDPRDSSYERYF

V: TRBV27
size: many
D: TRBD1
J: TRBJ1-6
DNA: TGTGCCAGCAGTGCGCCGGGACAGCTTAATTCACCCCTCCACTTT
CDR3: CASSAPGQLNSPLHF

V: TRBV6-2/TRBV6-3
size: many
D: TRBD1
J: TRBJ2-7
DNA: TGTGCCAGCAGACGGGACAGGGTAGTCGAGCAGTACTTC
CDR3: CASRRDRVVEQYF

V: TRBV20-1
size: many
D: -
J: TRBJ1-1
DNA: TGCAGTGTGCGGGGATGGAACACTGAAGCTTTCTTT
CDR3: CSVRGWNTEAFF